A single sample is the source of the 3 T cell receptor beta chains below, sequenced in a study of graft-versus-host responses after intestinal transplantation. Here immunoSEQ multiplex PCR was the method, and the copy in TCRdb shows in-frame clones only, minus some. The sample lists over 70,000 clones, around 96% occurring once. Their antigens are not known. The sequenced sample was unstimulated CD8+ T cells sorted from spleen or lymph node cells, obtained before intestinal transplant. The receptors come from a human donor who received an intestinal transplant.

Details on this clone: Other DNA sequences in the same sample also yield this CDR3. The J gene is TRBJ1-1, the V gene TRBV27; 7 bases fit TRBD1. After removal of 6 bases from V and 0 bases from J, the junction contained 4 bases not matched to a gene. Germline V lookup: CDR1 MNHEY, CDR2 SMNVEV (reference sequence). The CDR3 spans 14 residues. CDR3 nucleotide sequence: TGTGCCAGCAGCCCGGGACAGTTGAACACTGAAGCTTTCTTT. Protein sequence: CASSPGQLNTEAFF.

This clone was observed a handful of times. V gene TRBV7-9 combines with J gene TRBJ1-1; D is unclear. V was trimmed by 5 bases and J by 8 bases, leaving 9 bases between them. The CDR3 sequence is 11 residues long. CDR1 SEHNR and CDR2 FQNEAQ come from the germline V gene (reference sequence). CDR3 sequence reads: CASSPGAEAFF. In nucleotides, the CDR3 is TGTGCCAGCAGCCCCGGTGCGGAAGCTTTCTTT.

The CDR3, as DNA: TGTGCCACCAGGGCCAGGGGGATGGCTAATGAAAAACTGTTTTTT. Its protein product is CATRARGMANEKLFF. The chain links TRBV15 to TRBJ1-4; TRBD1 aligns across 7 bases. J was trimmed by 3 bases and V by 6 bases; bases with no gene match: 7. Germline V gives CDR1 LNHNV, CDR2 YYDKDF (reference sequence). The length of the CDR3 is 15 residues.